This TCR beta chain was retrieved from a study of naive and memory T cell subsets. Findings of the study overall: Over 90% of naive TCR sequences appeared only once, unlike memory subsets. A few larger clonotypes appeared in naive repertoires, especially CD8, possibly memory cells re-expressing CD45RA.

With respect to this clonotype: The antigen is not known.

The beta constant-region primer was an equimolar mix of two oligonucleotides covering TRBC1 and TRBC2. The ligated cDNA underwent four PCR rounds using SP2 and nested alpha and beta constant-region primers. TCRdb reanalysed the UMI-ligation and nested PCR reads using MiXCR and keeps one entry per CDR3 protein. The data hold roughly 100,000 distinct CDR3 sequences, with about 14% observed a single time. This CDR3 spans 16 amino acids. Per the germline V gene, CDR1 is SQVTM and CDR2 is ANQGSEA. The V gene lost 2 bases and the J gene lost 1 base, with 17 bases spanning the gap. The sequence was obtained from a human donor in good health. The specimen was naive CD8+ T cells from blood. The rearrangement uses TRBV29-1 and TRBJ2-5, with unresolved D. The CDR3 region is CSVELVRSGVQETQYF. CDR3 bases: TGCAGCGTTGAACTTGTACGATCAGGAGTCCAAGAGACCCAGTACTTC.